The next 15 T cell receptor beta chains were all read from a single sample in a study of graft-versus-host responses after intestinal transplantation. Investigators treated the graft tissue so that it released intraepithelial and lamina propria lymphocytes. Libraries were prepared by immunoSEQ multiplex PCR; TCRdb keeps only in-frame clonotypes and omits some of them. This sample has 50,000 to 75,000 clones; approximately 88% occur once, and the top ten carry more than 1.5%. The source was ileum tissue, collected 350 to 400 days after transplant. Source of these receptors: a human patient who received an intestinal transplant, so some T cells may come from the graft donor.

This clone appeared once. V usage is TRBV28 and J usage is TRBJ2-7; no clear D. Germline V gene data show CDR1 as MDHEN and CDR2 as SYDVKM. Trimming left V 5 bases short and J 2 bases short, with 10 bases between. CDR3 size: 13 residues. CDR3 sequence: CASSGWSPYEQYF. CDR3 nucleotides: TGTGCCAGCAGTGGGTGGTCACCCTACGAGCAGTACTTC.

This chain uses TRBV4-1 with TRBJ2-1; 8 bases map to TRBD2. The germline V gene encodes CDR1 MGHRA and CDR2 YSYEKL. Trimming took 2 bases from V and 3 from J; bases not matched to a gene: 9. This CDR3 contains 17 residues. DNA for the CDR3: TGCGCCAGCAGCCAAAATAGCGGGGAGGTTTTCTACAATGAGCAGTTCTTC. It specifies CASSQNSGEVFYNEQFF.

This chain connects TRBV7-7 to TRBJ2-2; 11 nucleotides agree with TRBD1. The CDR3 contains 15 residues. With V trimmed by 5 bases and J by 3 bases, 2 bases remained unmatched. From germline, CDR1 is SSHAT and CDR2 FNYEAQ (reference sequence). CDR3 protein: CASSLGQGDTGELFF. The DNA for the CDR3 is TGTGCCAGCAGCCTGGGACAGGGGGACACCGGGGAGCTGTTTTTT.

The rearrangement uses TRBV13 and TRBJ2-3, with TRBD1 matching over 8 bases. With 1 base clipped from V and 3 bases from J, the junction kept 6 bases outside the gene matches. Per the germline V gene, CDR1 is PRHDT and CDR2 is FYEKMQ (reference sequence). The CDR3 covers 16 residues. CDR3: CASSLVSQGATDTQYF. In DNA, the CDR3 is TGTGCCAGCAGCTTAGTGTCCCAGGGGGCAACAGATACGCAGTATTTT.

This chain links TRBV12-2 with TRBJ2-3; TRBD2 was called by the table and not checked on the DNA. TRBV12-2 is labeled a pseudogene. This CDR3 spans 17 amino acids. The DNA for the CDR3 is TGTGCAAGTCGCTTAAACTTTGGCGGGGCGATCACAGATACGCAGTATTTT. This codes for CASRLNFGGAITDTQYF.

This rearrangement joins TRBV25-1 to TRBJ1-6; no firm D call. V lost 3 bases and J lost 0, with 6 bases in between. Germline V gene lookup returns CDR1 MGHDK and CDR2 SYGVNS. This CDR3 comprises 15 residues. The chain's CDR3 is CASSEPGSYNSPLHF. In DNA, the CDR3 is TGTGCCAGCAGTGAGCCCGGCTCCTATAATTCACCCCTCCACTTT.

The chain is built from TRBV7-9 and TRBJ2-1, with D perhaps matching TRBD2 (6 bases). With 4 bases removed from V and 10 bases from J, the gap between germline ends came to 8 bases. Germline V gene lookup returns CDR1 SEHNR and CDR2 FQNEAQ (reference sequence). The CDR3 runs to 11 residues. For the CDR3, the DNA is TGTGCCAGCAGCTCGGGACTCGAGCAGTTCTTC. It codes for CASSSGLEQFF.

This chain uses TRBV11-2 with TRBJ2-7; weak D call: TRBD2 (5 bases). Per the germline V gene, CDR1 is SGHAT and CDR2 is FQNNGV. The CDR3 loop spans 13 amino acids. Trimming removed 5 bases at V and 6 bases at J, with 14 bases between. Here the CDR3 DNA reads TGTGCCAGCAGCACCCGGGGAATCGGCGAGCAGTACTTC. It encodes CASSTRGIGEQYF.

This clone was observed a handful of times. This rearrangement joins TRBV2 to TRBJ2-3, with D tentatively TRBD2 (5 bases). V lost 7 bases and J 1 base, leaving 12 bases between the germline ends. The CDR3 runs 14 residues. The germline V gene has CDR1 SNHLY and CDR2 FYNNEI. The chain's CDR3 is CASNIGSGTDTQYF. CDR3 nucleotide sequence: TGTGCCAGCAATATAGGTAGCGGCACAGATACGCAGTATTTT.

CDR3 in amino acids: CASQTNSGRGNSYEQYF. The CDR3 coding sequence is TGTGCCAGCCAAACCAATAGCGGGAGGGGTAACTCCTACGAGCAGTACTTC. The rearrangement uses TRBV7-9 and TRBJ2-7; 11 nucleotides match TRBD2. Germline V gene lookup returns CDR1 SEHNR and CDR2 FQNEAQ (reference sequence). The V and J ends lost 8 bases and 0 bases, in that order; junction bases with no gene match: 12. The length of the CDR3 is 17 residues.

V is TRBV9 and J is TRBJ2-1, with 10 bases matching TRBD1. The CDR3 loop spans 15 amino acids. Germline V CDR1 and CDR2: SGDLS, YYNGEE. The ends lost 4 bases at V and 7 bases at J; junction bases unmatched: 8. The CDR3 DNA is TGTGCCAGCAGCCTGCGACAGGGGGCTGGGAATGAGCAGTTCTTC. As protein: CASSLRQGAGNEQFF.

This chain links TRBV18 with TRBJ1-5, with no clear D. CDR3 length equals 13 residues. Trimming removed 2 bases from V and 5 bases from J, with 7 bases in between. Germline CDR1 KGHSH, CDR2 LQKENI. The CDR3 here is CASSPSGDQPQHF. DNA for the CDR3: TGTGCCAGCTCACCAAGTGGGGATCAGCCCCAGCATTTT.

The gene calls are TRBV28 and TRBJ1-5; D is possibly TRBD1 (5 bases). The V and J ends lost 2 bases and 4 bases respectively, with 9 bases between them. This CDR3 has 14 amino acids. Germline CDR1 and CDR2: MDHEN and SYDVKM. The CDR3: CASSLRQKNQPQHF. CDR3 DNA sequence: TGTGCCAGCAGTTTAAGACAGAAAAATCAGCCCCAGCATTTT.

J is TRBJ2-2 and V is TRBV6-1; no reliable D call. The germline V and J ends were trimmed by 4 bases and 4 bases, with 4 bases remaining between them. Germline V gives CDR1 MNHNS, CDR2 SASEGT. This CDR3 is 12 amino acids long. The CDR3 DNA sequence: TGTGCCAGCAGTGTAACCACCGGGGAGCTGTTTTTT. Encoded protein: CASSVTTGELFF.

The DNA of the CDR3 is TGTGCCAGCTCACCACGACAGCAAGAGACCCAGTACTTC. Translating gives CASSPRQQETQYF. The V and J genes are TRBV18 and TRBJ2-5; a possible D gene is TRBD1 (5 bases). Between the trimmed V and J ends, which lost 1 base and 2 bases, there was a span of 5 bases. The CDR3 runs to 13 residues. The germline gives CDR1 KGHSH, CDR2 LQKENI.